What follows are 15 T cell receptor beta chains derived from one specimen sequenced in a study of cytomegalovirus exposure and HLA in healthy donors. PCR amplification relied on 60 Vbeta primers (plus 13 Jbeta primers). The protocol was immunoSEQ multiplex PCR, while the TCRdb copy is restricted to in-frame clones and leaves out a portion. The sample includes roughly 140,000 clones, about four fifths of them seen just once. Sample: PBMCs. These receptors were taken from a man in his forties or fifties in good health and CMV-seropositive.

The chain carries TRBV7-9 and TRBJ1-4; D may be TRBD1 (5 bases). The V end was cut by 5 bases, the J end by 8 bases, with 21 bases between. Looked up from germline, CDR1 is SEHNR and CDR2 is FQNEAQ (reference sequence). This CDR3 region has 16 residues. The CDR3 protein is CASSPGGSERREKLFF. The CDR3, as DNA: TGTGCCAGCAGCCCGGGGGGTTCGGAAAGACGGGAAAAACTGTTTTTT.

In its sample, this clone was seen a few times. V gene TRBV9 combines with J gene TRBJ1-1; D ambiguous. V lost 4 bases, J lost 7 bases, and 23 bases lay in between. CDR3 size: 16 residues. Germline loops: CDR1 SGDLS, CDR2 YYNGEE. CDR3: CASSQEEGKGRREAFF. For the CDR3, the DNA is TGTGCCAGCAGCCAGGAAGAGGGAAAAGGGAGACGTGAAGCTTTCTTT.

The chain is built from TRBV15 and TRBJ2-7; D is ambiguous. The CDR3 runs to 13 residues. The germline V gene encodes CDR1 LNHNV and CDR2 YYDKDF (reference sequence). Trimming took off 1 base at V and 6 bases at J, with 10 bases between the two ends. CDR3 sequence reads: CATSRVESSEQYF. The CDR3 coding sequence is TGTGCCACCAGCAGAGTAGAATCAAGCGAGCAGTACTTC.

The chain couples TRBV6-6 to TRBJ2-1; D perhaps matches TRBD2 (5 bases). The CDR3 sequence is 13 residues long. V dropped 2 bases and J dropped 7 bases, with 9 bases sitting between them. Germline V gene data show CDR1 as MNHNY and CDR2 as SVGAGI (reference sequence). CDR3 amino acids: CASSYGRRNEQFF. As DNA, the CDR3 is TGTGCCAGCAGTTACGGTCGGAGGAATGAGCAGTTCTTC.

The chain links TRBV6-5 to TRBJ1-5; 7 positions match TRBD1. Germline CDR1 is MNHEY and CDR2 is SVGAGI. The CDR3 sequence is 14 residues long. V gave up 5 bases and J gave up 3 bases; unmatched junction bases: 4. The DNA of the CDR3 is TGTGCCAGCAGTCCCGGACAGGTCAATCAGCCCCAGCATTTT. It translates to CASSPGQVNQPQHF.

The chain couples TRBV6-5 to TRBJ1-3; D unresolved. Trimming took 6 bases from V and 1 from J, leaving 10 bases between them. This CDR3 has 14 amino acids. CDR1 is MNHEY and CDR2 is SVGAGI in the germline V gene. The chain's CDR3 is CASRDTGSGNTIYF. For the CDR3, the DNA is TGTGCCAGCAGAGATACGGGGTCTGGAAACACCATATATTTT.

A few counts support this clone. The sample has other DNA sequences that encode this CDR3 too. The chain links TRBV15 to TRBJ2-5, with 9 positions matching TRBD1. The CDR3 has 14 amino acids. The junction had 3 bases not matched to a gene; V was cut back by 5 bases and J by 2 bases. Germline-derived CDR1 and CDR2 are LNHNV and YYDKDF (reference sequence). This CDR3 reads CATSRDRAQETQYF. DNA for the CDR3: TGTGCCACCAGCCGGGACAGGGCGCAAGAGACCCAGTACTTC.

The rearrangement joins TRBV30 to TRBJ1-2; D unresolved. Trimming shortened V by 2 bases and J by 3 bases, and 10 bases separated the two germline ends. CDR1 GTSNPN and CDR2 SVGIG come from the germline V gene (reference sequence). The CDR3 consists of 13 residues. CDR3 coding DNA: TGTGCCTGGAGTCCCGAAGCGGACTATGGCTACACCTTC. Protein sequence: CAWSPEADYGYTF.

For the CDR3, the DNA is TGCAGCGTCCGGGGGGCAGCTGAAGCTTTCTTT. Translated, it gives CSVRGAAEAFF. The chain employs TRBV29-1 and TRBJ1-1; D perhaps matches TRBD1 (6 bases). The V end lost 6 bases, the J end lost 6 bases, and 11 bases lay between the germline ends. CDR1 SQVTM and CDR2 ANQGSEA come from the germline V gene. The CDR3 length is 11 residues.

This sequence joins TRBV30 and TRBJ2-2, with 7 bases that match TRBD1. This CDR3 spans 15 amino acids. Per germline, CDR1 GTSNPN and CDR2 SVGIG (reference sequence). V was pared by 3 bases and J by 0 bases, with 4 bases of the junction left unmatched. For the CDR3, the DNA is TGTGCCTGGAGACAGGGGCCGACGAACACCGGGGAGCTGTTTTTT. Translated, it gives CAWRQGPTNTGELFF.

This chain joins TRBV20-1 and TRBJ1-1, with D perhaps TRBD1 (5 bases). CDR1 and CDR2 (germline): DFQATT, SNEGSKA (reference sequence). The CDR3 runs to 11 residues. Trimming took off 5 bases at V and 10 bases at J, with 14 bases between the two ends. In nucleotides, the CDR3 is TGCAGTGCTTCCGGAGGGGCGGCAGCTTTCTTT. It yields the protein CSASGGAAAFF.

This sequence joins TRBV7-8 and TRBJ1-1; TRBD1 agrees at 7 bases. Germline CDR1 and CDR2: SGHVS and FQNEAQ. After removal of 2 bases from V and 1 base from J, the junction contained 4 bases not matched to a gene. There are 15 residues in the CDR3. The CDR3 protein is CASSLLNRGNTEAFF. CDR3 DNA: TGTGCCAGCAGCTTACTAAACAGGGGGAACACTGAAGCTTTCTTT.

V gene TRBV10-2 combines with J gene TRBJ2-2, with TRBD2 as a possible D gene (5 bases). Germline V gene lookup returns CDR1 WSHSY and CDR2 SAAADI. CDR3 length equals 14 residues. Between the trimmed V and J ends, which lost 7 bases and 4 bases, there was a span of 13 bases. The CDR3 nucleotides are TGCGCCAGCACCGGGCAGGCGGGCACCGGGGAGCTGTTTTTT. Protein sequence: CASTGQAGTGELFF.

V is TRBV5-4 and J is TRBJ2-1; TRBD1 might be the D (6 bases). With 4 bases removed from V and 4 bases from J, the gap between germline ends came to 9 bases. Germline values: CDR1 SGHNT, CDR2 YYREEE (reference sequence). The CDR3 spans 13 residues. The CDR3 reads CASSADSYNEQFF. In DNA form, the CDR3 reads TGTGCCAGCAGCGCGGACAGTTACAATGAGCAGTTCTTC.

The J gene is TRBJ1-1, the V gene TRBV9; TRBD1 is a possible D gene (6 bases). Trimming left V 3 bases short and J 7 bases short, with 22 bases between. The germline V gene encodes CDR1 SGDLS and CDR2 YYNGEE. The CDR3 totals 16 residues. CDR3 sequence: CASSAAGTPVKSEAFF. CDR3 nucleotide sequence: TGTGCCAGCAGCGCGGCCGGGACACCAGTTAAGAGTGAAGCTTTCTTT. Full variable domain (remainder filled in from reference TRBV9 and TRBJ1-1): DSGVTQTPKHLITATGQRVTLRCSPRSGDLSVYWYQQSLDQGLQFLIQYYNGEERAKGNILERFSAQQFPDLHSELNLSSLELGDSALYFCASSAAGTPVKSEAFFGQGTRLTVV.